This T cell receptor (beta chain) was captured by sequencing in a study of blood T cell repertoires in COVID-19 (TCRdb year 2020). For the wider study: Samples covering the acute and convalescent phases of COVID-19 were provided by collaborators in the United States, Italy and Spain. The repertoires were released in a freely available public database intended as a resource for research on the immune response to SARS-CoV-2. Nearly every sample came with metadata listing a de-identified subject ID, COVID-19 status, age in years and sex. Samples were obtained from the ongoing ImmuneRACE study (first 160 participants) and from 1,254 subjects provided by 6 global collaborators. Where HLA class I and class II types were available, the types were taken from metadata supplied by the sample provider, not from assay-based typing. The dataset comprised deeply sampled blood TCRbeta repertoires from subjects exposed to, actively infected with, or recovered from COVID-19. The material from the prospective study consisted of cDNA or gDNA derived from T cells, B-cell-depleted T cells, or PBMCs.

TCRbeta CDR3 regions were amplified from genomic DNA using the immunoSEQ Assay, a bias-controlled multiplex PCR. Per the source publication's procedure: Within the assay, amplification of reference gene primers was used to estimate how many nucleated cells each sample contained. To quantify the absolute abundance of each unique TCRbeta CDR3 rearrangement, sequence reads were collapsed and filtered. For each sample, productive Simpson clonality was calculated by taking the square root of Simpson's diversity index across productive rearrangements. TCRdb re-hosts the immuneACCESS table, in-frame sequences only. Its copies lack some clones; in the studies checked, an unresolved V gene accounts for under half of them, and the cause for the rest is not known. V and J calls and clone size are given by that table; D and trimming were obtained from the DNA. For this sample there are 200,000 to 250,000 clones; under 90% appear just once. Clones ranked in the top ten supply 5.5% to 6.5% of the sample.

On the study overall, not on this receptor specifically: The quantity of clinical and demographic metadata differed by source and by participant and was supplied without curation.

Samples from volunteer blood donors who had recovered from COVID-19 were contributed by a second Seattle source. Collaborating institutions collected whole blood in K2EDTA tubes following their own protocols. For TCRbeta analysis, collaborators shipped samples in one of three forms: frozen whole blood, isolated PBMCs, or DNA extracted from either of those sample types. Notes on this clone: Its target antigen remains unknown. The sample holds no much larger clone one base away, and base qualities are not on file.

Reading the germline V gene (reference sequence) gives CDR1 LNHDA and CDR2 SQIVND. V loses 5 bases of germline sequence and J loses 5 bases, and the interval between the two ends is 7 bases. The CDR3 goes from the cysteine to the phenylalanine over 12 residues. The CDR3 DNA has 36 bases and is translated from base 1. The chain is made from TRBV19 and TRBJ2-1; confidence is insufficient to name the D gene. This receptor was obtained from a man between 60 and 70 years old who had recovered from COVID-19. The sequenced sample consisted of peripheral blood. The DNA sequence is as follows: TGTGCCAGTAGTCCCACGGACAATGAGCAGTTCTTC. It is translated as CASSPTDNEQFF.